Listed below are T cell receptor beta chains from one sample, sequenced in a study of PD-L1 blockade in urothelial cancer. The method was immunoSEQ multiplex PCR; TCRdb's version includes in-frame clones alone and lacks a portion of them. This table has about 88,000 clones, around 90% appearing once. Sequencing was performed on PBMCs, taken around atezolizumab (anti-PD-L1) treatment. These receptors came from a woman older than 75 with urothelial cancer. The CDR3 runs from the conserved cysteine through the conserved F or W. Each record gives: V gene, J gene, D gene, clone size, CDR3 length, CDR3 protein, CDR3 DNA. The D gene is left open where the match is weak. Clone size is shown for a subset of rows, as once, few, many or a class of expanded clone.

V gene: TRBV6-5
J gene: TRBJ1-6
D gene: -
clone size: once
CDR3 length: 12
CDR3 protein: CASRGHDSPLHF
CDR3 DNA: TGTGCCAGCAGGGGCCACGATTCACCCCTCCACTTT

V gene: TRBV7-9
J gene: TRBJ2-1
D gene: TRBD2
clone size: -
CDR3 length: 17
CDR3 protein: CASSPLPSSGRASEQFF
CDR3 DNA: TGTGCCAGCAGCCCACTCCCTTCCAGCGGGAGGGCCTCTGAGCAGTTCTTC

V gene: TRBV28
J gene: TRBJ2-7
D gene: -
clone size: few
CDR3 length: 13
CDR3 protein: CASSVDRPYEQYF
CDR3 DNA: TGTGCCAGCAGTGTGGACAGACCCTACGAGCAGTACTTC

V gene: TRBV5-1
J gene: TRBJ1-1
D gene: -
clone size: -
CDR3 length: 12
CDR3 protein: CASSFGRDYAFF
CDR3 DNA: TGCGCCAGCAGCTTCGGCCGGGACTACGCTTTCTTT

V gene: TRBV28
J gene: TRBJ2-1
D gene: TRBD2
clone size: -
CDR3 length: 15
CDR3 protein: CASSIAGMASNEQFF
CDR3 DNA: TGTGCCAGCAGTATAGCGGGAATGGCATCCAATGAGCAGTTCTTC

V gene: TRBV4-1
J gene: TRBJ2-2
D gene: TRBD1
clone size: -
CDR3 length: 17
CDR3 protein: CASSQDRDRANTGELFF
CDR3 DNA: TGCGCCAGCAGCCAAGATAGGGACAGGGCGAACACCGGGGAGCTGTTTTTT

V gene: TRBV29-1
J gene: TRBJ1-1
D gene: -
clone size: -
CDR3 length: 15
CDR3 protein: CSVPGTGVFGTEAFF
CDR3 DNA: TGCAGCGTCCCCGGGACGGGGGTTTTCGGCACTGAAGCTTTCTTT

V gene: TRBV6-1
J gene: TRBJ2-1
D gene: TRBD2
clone size: -
CDR3 length: 17
CDR3 protein: CASSDPWLAGAFYEQFF
CDR3 DNA: TGTGCCAGCAGTGACCCTTGGCTAGCGGGAGCTTTCTATGAGCAGTTCTTC

V gene: TRBV10-3
J gene: TRBJ1-2
D gene: TRBD1
clone size: once
CDR3 length: 17
CDR3 protein: CAISDFFADRGEYGYTF
CDR3 DNA: TGTGCCATCAGTGATTTCTTCGCGGACAGGGGGGAATATGGCTACACCTTC

V gene: TRBV5-1
J gene: TRBJ2-2
D gene: -
clone size: -
CDR3 length: 15
CDR3 protein: CASSLAVTNTGELFF
CDR3 DNA: TGCGCCAGCAGCTTGGCAGTTACGAACACCGGGGAGCTGTTTTTT

V gene: TRBV27
J gene: TRBJ1-5
D gene: -
clone size: -
CDR3 length: 14
CDR3 protein: CASSLRQVNQPQHF
CDR3 DNA: TGTGCCAGCAGTTTACGACAGGTAAATCAGCCCCAGCATTTT

V gene: TRBV28
J gene: TRBJ1-1
D gene: -
clone size: -
CDR3 length: 16
CDR3 protein: CASSLSQGSLNTEAFF
CDR3 DNA: TGTGCCAGCAGTTTATCCCAGGGCAGTCTGAACACTGAAGCTTTCTTT

V gene: TRBV7-6
J gene: TRBJ2-2
D gene: -
clone size: -
CDR3 length: 14
CDR3 protein: CASRLLANSGELFF
CDR3 DNA: TGTGCCAGCAGACTTCTAGCGAATTCCGGGGAGCTGTTTTTT

V gene: TRBV28
J gene: TRBJ1-5
D gene: -
clone size: -
CDR3 length: 15
CDR3 protein: CASNIRQFSYQPQHF
CDR3 DNA: TGTGCCAGCAATATCCGACAGTTTTCGTATCAGCCCCAGCATTTT

V gene: TRBV5-1
J gene: TRBJ2-1
D gene: TRBD1
clone size: -
CDR3 length: 15
CDR3 protein: CASSQGQGAYNEQFF
CDR3 DNA: TGCGCCAGCAGCCAGGGACAGGGGGCATACAATGAGCAGTTCTTC

V gene: TRBV19
J gene: TRBJ1-5
D gene: TRBD1
clone size: -
CDR3 length: 14
CDR3 protein: CASSVDRGLEPQHF
CDR3 DNA: TGTGCCAGTAGTGTAGACAGGGGTTTAGAGCCCCAGCATTTT